This T cell receptor (beta chain) was identified during a study of siplizumab effects on memory and regulatory T cells. Broader study findings: The diversity of naive T cells seemed greater than that of memory cells, and their alloresponse contribution seemed major. Proliferating siplizumab-cultured Tregs lacked confirmed suppressive function. No more than a minor fraction of alloreactive clones could be traced back to unstimulated subsets.

For every sample, about 10^5 TCR templates were assayed. The protocol was immunoSEQ multiplex PCR, while the TCRdb copy is restricted to in-frame clones and leaves out a portion. The repertoire includes tens of thousands of clones, over 85% of them detected once, and roughly 7.1% sits in the top ten. Comment on this clone: Its antigen is unidentified.

The specimen was CD8+ T cells sorted from blood. This TCR derives from a human donor in good health.

The CDR3, as DNA: TGCGCCAGCAGCCCCCCTCCGGGACTAGCGGGGGGGCAAGGCTACGAGCAGTACTTC. Protein: CASSPPPGLAGGQGYEQYF. The chain is built from TRBV5-1 and TRBJ2-7; 16 nucleotides line up with TRBD2. The CDR3 sequence is 19 residues long. CDR1 is SGHRS, CDR2 YFSETQ, per germline. The ends lost 4 bases at V and 3 bases at J; junction bases unmatched: 13.